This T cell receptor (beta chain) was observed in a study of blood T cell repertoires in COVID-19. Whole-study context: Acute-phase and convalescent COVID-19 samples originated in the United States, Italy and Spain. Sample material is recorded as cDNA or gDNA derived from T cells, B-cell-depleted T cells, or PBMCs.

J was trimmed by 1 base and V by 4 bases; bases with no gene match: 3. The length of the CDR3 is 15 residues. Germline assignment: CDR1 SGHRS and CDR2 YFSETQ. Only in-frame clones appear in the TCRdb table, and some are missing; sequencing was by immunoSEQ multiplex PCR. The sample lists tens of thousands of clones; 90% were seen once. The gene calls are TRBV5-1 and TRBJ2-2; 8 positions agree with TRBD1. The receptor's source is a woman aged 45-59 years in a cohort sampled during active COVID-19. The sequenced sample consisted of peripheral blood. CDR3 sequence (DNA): TGCGCCAGCAGCCGGACAGGGTGGAACACCGGGGAGCTGTTTTTT. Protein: CASSRTGWNTGELFF.